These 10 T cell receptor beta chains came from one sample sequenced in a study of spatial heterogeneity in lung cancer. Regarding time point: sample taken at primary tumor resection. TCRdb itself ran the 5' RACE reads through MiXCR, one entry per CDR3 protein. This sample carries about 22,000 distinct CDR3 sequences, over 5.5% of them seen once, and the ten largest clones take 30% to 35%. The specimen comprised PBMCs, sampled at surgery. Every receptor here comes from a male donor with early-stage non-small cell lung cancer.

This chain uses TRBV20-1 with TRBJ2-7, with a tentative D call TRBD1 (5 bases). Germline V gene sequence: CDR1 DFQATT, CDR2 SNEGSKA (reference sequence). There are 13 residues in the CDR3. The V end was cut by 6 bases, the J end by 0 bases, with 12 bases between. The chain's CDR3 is CSATTDSSYEQYF. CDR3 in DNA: TGCAGTGCGACGACAGATTCCTCCTACGAGCAGTACTTC.

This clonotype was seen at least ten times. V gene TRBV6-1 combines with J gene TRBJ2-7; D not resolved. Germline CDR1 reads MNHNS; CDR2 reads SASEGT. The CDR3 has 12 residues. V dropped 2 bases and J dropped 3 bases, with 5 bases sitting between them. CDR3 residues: CASSEISYEQYF. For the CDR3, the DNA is TGTGCCAGCAGTGAAATCAGCTACGAGCAGTACTTC.

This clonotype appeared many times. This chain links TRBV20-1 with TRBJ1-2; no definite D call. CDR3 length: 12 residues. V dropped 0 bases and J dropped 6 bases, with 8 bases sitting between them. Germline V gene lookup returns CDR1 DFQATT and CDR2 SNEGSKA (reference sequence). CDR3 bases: TGCAGTGCTAGAGATCTACAGAATGGCTACACCTTC. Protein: CSARDLQNGYTF.

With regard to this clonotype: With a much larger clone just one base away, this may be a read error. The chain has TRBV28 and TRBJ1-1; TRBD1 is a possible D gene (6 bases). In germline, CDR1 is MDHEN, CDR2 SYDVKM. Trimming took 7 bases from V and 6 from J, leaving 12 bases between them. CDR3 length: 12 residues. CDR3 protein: CASKTGPAEAFF. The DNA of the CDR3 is TGTGCCAGCAAGACAGGTCCAGCTGAAGCTTTCTTT.

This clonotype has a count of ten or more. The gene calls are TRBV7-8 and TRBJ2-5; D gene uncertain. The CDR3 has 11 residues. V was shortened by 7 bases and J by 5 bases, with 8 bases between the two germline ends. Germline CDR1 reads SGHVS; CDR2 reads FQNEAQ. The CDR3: CASTLSETQYF. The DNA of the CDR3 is TGTGCCAGCACCCTAAGTGAGACCCAGTACTTC.

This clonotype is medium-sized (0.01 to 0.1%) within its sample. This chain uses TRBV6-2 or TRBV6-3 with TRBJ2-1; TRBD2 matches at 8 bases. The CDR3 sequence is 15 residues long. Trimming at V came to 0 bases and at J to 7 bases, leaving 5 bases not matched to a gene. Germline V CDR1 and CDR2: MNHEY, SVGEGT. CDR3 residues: CASSYSAGGMNEQFF. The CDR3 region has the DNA TGTGCCAGCAGTTACTCGGCGGGAGGTATGAATGAGCAGTTCTTC.

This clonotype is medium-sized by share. The CDR3 loop reads CASSLEGATSPLHF. The DNA for the CDR3 is TGTGCCAGCAGCTTGGAGGGGGCCACTTCACCCCTCCACTTT. V and J are TRBV5-5 and TRBJ1-6; TRBD1 matches at 7 bases. This CDR3 is built from 14 residues. Trimming cost V 0 bases and J 9 bases; bases outside gene matches: 3. Germline V gene sequence: CDR1 SGHKS, CDR2 YYEKEE (reference sequence).

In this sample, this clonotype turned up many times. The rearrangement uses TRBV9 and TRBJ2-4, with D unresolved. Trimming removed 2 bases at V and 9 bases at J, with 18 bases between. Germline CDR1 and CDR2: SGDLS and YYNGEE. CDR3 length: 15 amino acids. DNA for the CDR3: TGTGCCAGCAGCGTGGGCCTCCAGGATCGGGCCATTCAGTACTTC. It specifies CASSVGLQDRAIQYF.

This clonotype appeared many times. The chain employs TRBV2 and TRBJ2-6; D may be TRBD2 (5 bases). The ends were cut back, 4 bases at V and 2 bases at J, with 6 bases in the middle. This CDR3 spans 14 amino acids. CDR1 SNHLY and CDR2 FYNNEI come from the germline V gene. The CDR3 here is CASSVGAGANVLTF. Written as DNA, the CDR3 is TGTGCCAGCAGTGTCGGGGCTGGGGCCAACGTCCTGACTTTC.

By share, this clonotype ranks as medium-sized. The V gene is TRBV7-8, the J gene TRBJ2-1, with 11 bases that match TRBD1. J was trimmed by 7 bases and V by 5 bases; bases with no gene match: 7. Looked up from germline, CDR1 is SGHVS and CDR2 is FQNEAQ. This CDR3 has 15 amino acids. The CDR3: CASSLGQGAVNEQFF. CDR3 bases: TGTGCCAGCAGCCTAGGACAGGGGGCTGTGAATGAGCAGTTCTTC.